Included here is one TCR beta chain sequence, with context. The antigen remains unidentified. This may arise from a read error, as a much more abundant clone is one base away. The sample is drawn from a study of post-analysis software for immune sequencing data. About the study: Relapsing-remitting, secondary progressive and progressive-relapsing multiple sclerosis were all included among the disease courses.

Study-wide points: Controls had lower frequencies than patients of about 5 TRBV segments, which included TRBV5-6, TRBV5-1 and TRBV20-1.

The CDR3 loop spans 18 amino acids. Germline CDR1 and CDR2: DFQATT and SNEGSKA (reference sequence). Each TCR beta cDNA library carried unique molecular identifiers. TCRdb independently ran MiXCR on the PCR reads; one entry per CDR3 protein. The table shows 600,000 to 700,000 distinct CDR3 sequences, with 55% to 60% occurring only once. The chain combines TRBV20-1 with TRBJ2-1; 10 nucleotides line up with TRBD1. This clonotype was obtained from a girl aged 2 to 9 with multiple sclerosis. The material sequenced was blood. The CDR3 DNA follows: TGCAGTGCTAAGAGGGACAGGGGCCGAGCACCGTCCTACGATGAGCAGTTCTTC. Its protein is CSAKRDRGRAPSYDEQFF.